These T cell receptor beta chains were read from a single sample in a study of blood T cell repertoires in COVID-19. TCRdb keeps only in-frame clones here, not all; method: immunoSEQ multiplex PCR. Of about 42,000 clones listed, about 88% are singletons. Sequencing was done on a sample of peripheral blood. The receptors were sampled from a human donor in a cohort sampled during active COVID-19. The CDR3 runs from the conserved cysteine through the conserved F or W. The D gene is left open where the match is weak.

v_gene,d_gene,j_gene,CDR3aa
TRBV28,TRBD1,TRBJ2-5,CASSSPRQGSETQYF
TRBV6-6,TRBD1,TRBJ2-3,CATARGPDTDTQYF
TRBV6-5,.,TRBJ2-2,CASSYGQSTGELFF
TRBV7-2,.,TRBJ2-7,CASSLGGPQGYEQYF
TRBV19,TRBD2,TRBJ2-5,CASSIDILALQETQYF
TRBV2,TRBD2,TRBJ2-7,CASSWTSPYEQYF
TRBV7-3,TRBD1,TRBJ1-6,CASSTRQGGNSPLHF
TRBV13,.,TRBJ1-2,CASSLQKNYGYTF
TRBV10-1,.,TRBJ1-2,CASSDDRPYGYTF
TRBV18,.,TRBJ1-1,CASSPSLSEAFF